This TCR beta chain was obtained from a study of graft-versus-host responses after intestinal transplantation. Study details: Every transplant recipient was induced with anti-thymocyte globulin, then maintained on tacrolimus and steroids for about three years. Study results and limitations: High graft-versus-host to host-versus-graft T cell clonal ratios marked allografts of patients with graft-donor macrochimerism. The authors found GvH clones in recipient marrow, some appearing first in ileum or blood.

As regards this clone: Antigen unknown.

This CDR3 is 13 amino acids long. Germline-derived CDR1 and CDR2 are SNHLY and FYNNEI. V shed 6 bases, J shed 6 bases, and the junction held 4 bases outside the gene matches. TCRdb's copy holds only in-frame clones and misses some; the assay was immunoSEQ multiplex PCR. This table holds 80,000 to 100,000 clones, 83% found once. The chain carries TRBV2 and TRBJ2-2, with 7 positions matching TRBD1. This receptor was identified in a human donor who received an intestinal transplant. Material: unstimulated CD8+ T cells sorted from spleen or lymph node cells, obtained before intestinal transplant. CDR3 loop: CASSSGGSGELFF. In nucleotides, the CDR3 is TGTGCCAGCAGCTCAGGGGGTTCCGGGGAGCTGTTTTTT. The whole variable domain, remainder taken from reference TRBV2 and TRBJ2-2, is EPEVTQTPSHQVTQMGQEVILRCVPISNHLYFYWYRQILGQKVEFLVSFYNNEISEKSEIFDDQFSVERPDGSNFTLKIRSTKLEDSAMYFCASSSGGSGELFFGEGSRLTVL.